The clone carrying this TCR beta chain was seen a single time. The entry originates in a study of blood T cell repertoires in COVID-19. Donors were grouped by their self-reported clinical history. The repertoire was sequenced with immunoSEQ multiplex PCR; TCRdb's copy has only in-frame clones and lacks some. The profile shows a few hundred thousand clones, roughly 86% of them singletons. Germline CDR1 and CDR2: SGHNT and YENEEA. Trimming took 5 bases from V and 6 from J; bases not matched to a gene: 5. This CDR3 spans 13 amino acids. The sequence came from a woman in her twenties or thirties who had recovered from COVID-19. The rearrangement joins TRBV11-3 to TRBJ2-7; 9 bases line up with TRBD1. Sequencing was carried out using PBMCs or T cells enriched from blood (not recorded which). This CDR3 is CASSRDREGEQYF. CDR3 nucleotide sequence: TGTGCCAGCAGCCGGGACAGGGAGGGCGAGCAGTACTTC.